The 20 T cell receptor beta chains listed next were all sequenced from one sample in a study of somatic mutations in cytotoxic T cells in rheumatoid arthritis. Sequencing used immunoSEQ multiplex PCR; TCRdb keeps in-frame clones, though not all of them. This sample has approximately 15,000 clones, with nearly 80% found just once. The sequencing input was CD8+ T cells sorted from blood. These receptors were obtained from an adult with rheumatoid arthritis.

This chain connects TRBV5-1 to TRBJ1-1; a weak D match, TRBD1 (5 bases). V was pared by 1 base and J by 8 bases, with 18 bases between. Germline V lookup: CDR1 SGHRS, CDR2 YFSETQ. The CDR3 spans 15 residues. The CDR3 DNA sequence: TGCGCCAGCAGCTTGCTAGGTTCAGGGCATCCGGAAGCTTTCTTT. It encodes CASSLLGSGHPEAFF.

CDR3 nucleotides: TGTGCCAGCAGTGAACTACAGGGTGTGAACACTGAAGCTTTCTTT. It is translated as CASSELQGVNTEAFF. This chain joins TRBV28 and TRBJ1-1; possibly TRBD1 for D (6 bases). There are 15 residues in the CDR3. Trimming stripped 5 bases from V and 0 bases from J, with 13 bases between. CDR1 and CDR2 (germline): MDHEN, SYDVKM.

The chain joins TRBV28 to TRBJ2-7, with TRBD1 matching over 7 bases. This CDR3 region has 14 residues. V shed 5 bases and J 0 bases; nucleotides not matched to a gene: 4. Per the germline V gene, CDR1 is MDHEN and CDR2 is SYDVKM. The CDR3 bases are TGTGCCAGCAGTATGGGACAGTACTCCTACGAGCAGTACTTC. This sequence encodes CASSMGQYSYEQYF.

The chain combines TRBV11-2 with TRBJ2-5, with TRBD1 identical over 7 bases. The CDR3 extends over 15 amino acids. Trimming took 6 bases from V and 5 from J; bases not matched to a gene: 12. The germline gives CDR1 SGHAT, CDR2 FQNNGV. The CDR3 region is CASSRSDRTRETQYF. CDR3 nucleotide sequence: TGTGCCAGCAGTCGATCGGACAGGACCCGGGAGACCCAGTACTTC. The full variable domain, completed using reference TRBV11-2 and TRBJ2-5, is EAGVAQSPRYKIIEKRQSVAFWCNPISGHATLYWYQQILGQGPKLLIQFQNNGVVDDSQLPKDRFSAERLKGVDSTLKIQPAKLEDSAVYLCASSRSDRTRETQYFGPGTRLLVL.

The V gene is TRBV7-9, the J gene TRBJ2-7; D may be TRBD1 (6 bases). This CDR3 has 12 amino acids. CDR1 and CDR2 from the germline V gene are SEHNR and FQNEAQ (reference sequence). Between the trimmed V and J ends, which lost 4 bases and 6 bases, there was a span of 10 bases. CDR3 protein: CASSSGDREQYF. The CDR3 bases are TGTGCCAGCAGCTCAGGGGATCGCGAGCAGTACTTC.

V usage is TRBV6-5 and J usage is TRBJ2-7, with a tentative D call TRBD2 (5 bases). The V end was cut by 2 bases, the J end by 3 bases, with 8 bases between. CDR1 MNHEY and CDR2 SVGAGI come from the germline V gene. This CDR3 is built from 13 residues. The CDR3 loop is CASSYRENYEQYF. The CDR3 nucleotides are TGTGCCAGCAGTTACCGGGAAAACTACGAGCAGTACTTC.

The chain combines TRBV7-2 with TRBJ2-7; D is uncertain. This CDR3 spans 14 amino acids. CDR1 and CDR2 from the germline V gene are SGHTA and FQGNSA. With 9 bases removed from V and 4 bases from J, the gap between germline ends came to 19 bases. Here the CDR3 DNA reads TGTGCCAGTACCGATTCGGCCTTTTCATACGAGCAGTACTTC. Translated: CASTDSAFSYEQYF.

In nucleotides, the CDR3 is TGTGCCAGCAGCGAAGTTAGCGGGATTCTCTCCTACAATGAGCAGTTCTTC. This gives the protein CASSEVSGILSYNEQFF. The rearrangement uses TRBV7-3 and TRBJ2-1; TRBD2 matches 8 bases. CDR1 and CDR2 (germline): SGHTA, FQGTGA. This CDR3 comprises 17 residues. The V gene end was trimmed by 5 bases and the J gene end by 0 bases; junction bases not matched to a gene: 9.

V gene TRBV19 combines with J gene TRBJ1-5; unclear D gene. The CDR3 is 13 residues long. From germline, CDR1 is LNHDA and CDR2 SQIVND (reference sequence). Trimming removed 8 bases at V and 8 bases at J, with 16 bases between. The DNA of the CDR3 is TGTGCCAGTCATATTGGACCCTCGGAGCCCCAGCATTTT. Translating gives CASHIGPSEPQHF.

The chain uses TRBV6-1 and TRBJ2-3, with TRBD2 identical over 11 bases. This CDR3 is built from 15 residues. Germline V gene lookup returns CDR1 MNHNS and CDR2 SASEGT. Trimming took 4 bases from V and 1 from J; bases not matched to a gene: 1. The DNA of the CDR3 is TGTGCCAGCAGTGCACTAGCGGGGGGCACAGATACGCAGTATTTT. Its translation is CASSALAGGTDTQYF.

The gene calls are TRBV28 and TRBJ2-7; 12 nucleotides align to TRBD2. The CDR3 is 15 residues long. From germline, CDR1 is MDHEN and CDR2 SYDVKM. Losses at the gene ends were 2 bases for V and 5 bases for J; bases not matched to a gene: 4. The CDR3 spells CASSLLAGGTHEQYF. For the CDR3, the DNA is TGTGCCAGCAGTTTACTAGCGGGAGGGACCCACGAGCAGTACTTC.

The CDR3 DNA reads TGTGCCAGCAGCTTATTTTTGGGCAGGGAGAAAGAGACCCAGTACTTC. Its protein is CASSLFLGREKETQYF. The gene calls are TRBV7-9 and TRBJ2-5, with D perhaps TRBD1 or TRBD2 (5 bases each). Between the trimmed V and J ends, which lost 2 bases and 3 bases, there was a span of 16 bases. CDR1 is SEHNR, CDR2 FQNEAQ, per germline (reference sequence). The CDR3 runs 16 residues.

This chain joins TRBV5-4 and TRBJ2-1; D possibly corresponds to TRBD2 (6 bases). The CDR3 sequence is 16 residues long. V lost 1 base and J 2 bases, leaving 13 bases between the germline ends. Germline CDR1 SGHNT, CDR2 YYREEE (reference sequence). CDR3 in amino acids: CASSLYAGPAYNEQFF. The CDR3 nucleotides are TGTGCCAGCAGCTTGTATGCGGGGCCAGCCTACAATGAGCAGTTCTTC.

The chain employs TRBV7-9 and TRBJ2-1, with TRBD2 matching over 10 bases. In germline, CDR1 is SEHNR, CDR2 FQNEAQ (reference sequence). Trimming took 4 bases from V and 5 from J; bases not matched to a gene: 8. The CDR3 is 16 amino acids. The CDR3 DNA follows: TGTGCCAGCAGCTCACGGACTAGCGGCTTCCACAATGAGCAGTTCTTC. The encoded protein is CASSSRTSGFHNEQFF.

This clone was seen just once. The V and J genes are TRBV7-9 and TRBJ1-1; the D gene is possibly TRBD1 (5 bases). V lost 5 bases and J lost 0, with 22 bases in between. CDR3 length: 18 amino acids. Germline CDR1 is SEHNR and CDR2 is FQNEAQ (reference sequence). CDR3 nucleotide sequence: TGTGCCAGCAGCCCACAAACCCCCAGGGTATCCATGAACACTGAAGCTTTCTTT. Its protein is CASSPQTPRVSMNTEAFF.

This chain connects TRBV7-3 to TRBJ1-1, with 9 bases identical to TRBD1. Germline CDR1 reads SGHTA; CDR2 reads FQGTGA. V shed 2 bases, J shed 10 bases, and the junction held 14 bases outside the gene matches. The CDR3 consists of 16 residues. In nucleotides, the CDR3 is TGTGCCAGCAGCTTATTAAAACTATCAGGGGGACAGGGAGCTTTCTTT. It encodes CASSLLKLSGGQGAFF.

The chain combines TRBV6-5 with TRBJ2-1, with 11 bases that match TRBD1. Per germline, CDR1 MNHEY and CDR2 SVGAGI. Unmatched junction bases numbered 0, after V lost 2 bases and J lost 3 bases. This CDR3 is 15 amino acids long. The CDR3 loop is CASSYGTGGYNEQFF. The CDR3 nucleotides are TGTGCCAGCAGTTACGGGACAGGGGGCTACAATGAGCAGTTCTTC.

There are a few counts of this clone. The CDR3 here is CAWSLLADSTDTQYF. The CDR3, as DNA: TGTGCCTGGTCTCTACTAGCGGATAGCACAGATACGCAGTATTTT. The rearrangement joins TRBV30 to TRBJ2-3, with 8 positions matching TRBD2. Germline CDR1 and CDR2: GTSNPN and SVGIG (reference sequence). The CDR3 spans 15 residues. Trimming cost V 5 bases and J 0 bases; bases outside gene matches: 7.

The chain's CDR3 is CASSSPEGQGNYEQYF. CDR3 bases: TGTGCCAGCAGTTCCCCGGAGGGACAGGGAAACTACGAGCAGTACTTC. V and J are TRBV28 and TRBJ2-7; TRBD1 agrees at 9 bases. V dropped 4 bases and J dropped 3; count of bases not matched to a gene: 10. The CDR3 runs 16 residues. Germline CDR1 and CDR2: MDHEN and SYDVKM.

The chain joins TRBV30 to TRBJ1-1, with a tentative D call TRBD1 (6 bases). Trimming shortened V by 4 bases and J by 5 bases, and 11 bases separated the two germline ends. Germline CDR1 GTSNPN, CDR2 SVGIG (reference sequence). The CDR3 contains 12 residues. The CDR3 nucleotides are TGTGCCTGGAAACAGGGATGGACTGAAGCTTTCTTT. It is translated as CAWKQGWTEAFF.